This T cell receptor (beta chain) was sequenced in a study of long-term antiretroviral therapy in people with HIV. Notes on this clone: What it binds is not known.

Sequencing relied on immunoSEQ assay v3.0, run at survey level. Assay: immunoSEQ multiplex PCR; the TCRdb copy retains only in-frame clones and omits some. Of roughly 30,000 clones in the sample, just under 95% were seen once. CDR1 SGHTA and CDR2 FQGNSA come from the germline V gene. The CDR3 totals 11 residues. The V end was cut by 2 bases, the J end by 3 bases, with 0 bases between. Study-wide findings and caveats: It was observed that HIV repertoires exhibited narrower CDR3 length ranges than controls.

The rearrangement links TRBV7-2 to TRBJ2-3; D is uncertain. The receptor was isolated from a middle-aged man with HIV. This material consisted of unsorted PBMCs, taken 5.3 years after starting antiretroviral therapy. In DNA, the CDR3 is TGTGCCAGCAGCTTAACAGATACGCAGTATTTT. Amino acid sequence: CASSLTDTQYF. Complete variable domain (other parts from reference TRBV7-2 and TRBJ2-3): GAGVSQSPSNKVTEKGKDVELRCDPISGHTALYWYRQSLGQGLEFLIYFQGNSAPDKSGLPSDRFSAERTGGSVSTLTIQRTQQEDSAVYLCASSLTDTQYFGPGTRLTVL.